A single sample is the source of the 3 T cell receptor beta chains below, sequenced in a study of T cell changes during pregnancy in multiple sclerosis. Method: immunoSEQ multiplex PCR; TCRdb's copy keeps in-frame clones and lacks some. The sample consists of roughly 20,000 clones, 85% to 90% of them appearing once. The sequencing here drew on CD8+ T cells from peripheral blood mononuclear cells, taken in the first trimester of pregnancy. These receptors were taken from a female donor with multiple sclerosis, enrolled in a pregnancy study.

The V call is TRBV6-5, the J call TRBJ2-1; 8 bases line up with TRBD2. Germline CDR1 is MNHEY and CDR2 is SVGAGI. The CDR3 has 13 amino acids. After removal of 6 bases from V and 3 bases from J, the junction contained 1 base not matched to a gene. The CDR3 bases are TGTGCCAGCAGACTAGCGGTCTACAATGAGCAGTTCTTC. Its translation: CASRLAVYNEQFF.

The chain combines TRBV27 with TRBJ2-7; the D is unclear. The V end lost 5 bases, the J end lost 2 bases, and 19 bases lay between the germline ends. Germline V CDR1 and CDR2: MNHEY, SMNVEV (reference sequence). This CDR3 has 16 residues. CDR3 nucleotide sequence: TGTGCCAGCAGTGTACGACTGGCAAGTGCGGCCTACGAGCAGTACTTC. Protein: CASSVRLASAAYEQYF.

This rearrangement joins TRBV10-3 to TRBJ2-7; 8 bases map to TRBD1. The CDR3 totals 13 residues. Germline values: CDR1 ENHRY, CDR2 SYGVKD. V lost 7 bases, J lost 5 bases, and 7 bases stayed unmatched. CDR3 nucleotides: TGTGCCATCAATGACGGACAGGGTGACGAGCAGTACTTC. This codes for CAINDGQGDEQYF.